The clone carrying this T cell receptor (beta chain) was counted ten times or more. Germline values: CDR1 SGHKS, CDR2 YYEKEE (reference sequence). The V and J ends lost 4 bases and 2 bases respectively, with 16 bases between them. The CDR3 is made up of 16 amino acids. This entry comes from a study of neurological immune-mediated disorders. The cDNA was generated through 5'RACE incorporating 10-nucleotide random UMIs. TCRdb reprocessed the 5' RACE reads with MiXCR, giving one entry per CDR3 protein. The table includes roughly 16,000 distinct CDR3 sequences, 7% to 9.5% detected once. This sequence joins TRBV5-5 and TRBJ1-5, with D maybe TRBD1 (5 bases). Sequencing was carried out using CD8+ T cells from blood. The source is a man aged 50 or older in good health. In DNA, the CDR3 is TGTGCCAGCAGCGAAGGTAGCGGGGCGGGCAATCAGCCCCAGCATTTT. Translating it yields CASSEGSGAGNQPQHF.